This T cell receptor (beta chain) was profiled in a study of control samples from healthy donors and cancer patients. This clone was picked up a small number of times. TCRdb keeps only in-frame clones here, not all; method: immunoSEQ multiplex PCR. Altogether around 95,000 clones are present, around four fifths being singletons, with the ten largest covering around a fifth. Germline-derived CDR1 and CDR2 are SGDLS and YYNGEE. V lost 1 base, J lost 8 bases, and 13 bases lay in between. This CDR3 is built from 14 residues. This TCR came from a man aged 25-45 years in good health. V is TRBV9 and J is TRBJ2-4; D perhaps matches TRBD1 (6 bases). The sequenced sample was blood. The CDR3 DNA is TGTGCCAGCAGCGTATACGGCAGGGGCGACATTCAGTACTTC. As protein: CASSVYGRGDIQYF.